This T cell receptor beta chain was recorded in a study of CD8+ T cells in alopecia areata. Study-wide context: Among treated patients, oral tofacitinib was administered at 5 to 10 mg twice daily.

Extraction of RNA preceded its reverse transcription into cDNA, which served as the sequencing template. TCRdb's table, derived via immunoSEQ multiplex PCR, lists solely in-frame clones and lacks some. The sample has some 150,000 clones, 40% to 65% seen once. Turning to this clone: What it recognizes is unknown. This CDR3 is also generated by other DNA sequences in the sample.

Alopecia areata patients provided lesional scalp punch biopsies and peripheral blood. Points from the study as a whole: Affected lesional scalp, above all in alopecia totalis/universalis, was more clonal than normal scalp.

Germline CDR1 LGHNA, CDR2 YSLEER. The CDR3 is made up of 13 amino acids. Trimming took off 0 bases at V and 10 bases at J, with 10 bases between the two ends. The chain combines TRBV4-3 with TRBJ2-1; TRBD2 is a possible D gene (5 bases). The TCR originated in a human donor with alopecia areata. Here the sequenced sample was CD8+ T cells sorted from blood, taken at week 0. CDR3 in amino acids: CASSQDRRGEQFF. CDR3 DNA sequence: TGCGCCAGCAGCCAAGATCGACGCGGGGAGCAGTTCTTC.